The 10 T cell receptor beta chains below come from one sample, sequenced in a study of blood T cell repertoires in COVID-19. The method was immunoSEQ multiplex PCR; TCRdb's version includes in-frame clones alone and lacks a portion of them. The sample lists 100,000 to 150,000 clones, approximately 81% occurring once. Sequencing used peripheral blood. The receptor set was obtained from a woman aged 25 to 39 who had recovered from COVID-19.

This clone was found a few times. The chain couples TRBV27 to TRBJ2-1; D is possibly TRBD2 (6 bases). Germline V gene data show CDR1 as MNHEY and CDR2 as SMNVEV (reference sequence). The CDR3 runs 18 residues. V lost 1 base and J lost 4, with 20 bases in between. The CDR3 DNA is TGTGCCAGCAGTTTATATTCCCCAATAGCGGCACGTTACAATGAGCAGTTCTTC. Its protein product is CASSLYSPIAARYNEQFF.

The chain has TRBV15 and TRBJ2-1; D might be TRBD1 (6 bases). The CDR3 sequence is 16 residues long. The germline CDR1 and CDR2 sequences are LNHNV and YYDKDF (reference sequence). The V and J ends lost 1 base and 1 base respectively, with 11 bases between them. The CDR3: CATSRGGTTSYNEQFF. The DNA of the CDR3 is TGTGCCACCAGCAGAGGAGGGACAACTTCCTACAATGAGCAGTTCTTC.

V usage is TRBV6-6 and J usage is TRBJ2-6; 7 nucleotides match TRBD2. This CDR3 comprises 16 residues. Germline CDR1 MNHNY, CDR2 SVGAGI (reference sequence). Trimming removed 3 bases from V and 0 bases from J; junction bases left unmatched: 2. CDR3 residues: CASSYPGGSGANVLTF. DNA for the CDR3: TGTGCCAGCAGTTATCCGGGGGGCTCTGGGGCCAACGTCCTGACTTTC.

The chain has TRBV18 and TRBJ1-4; 8 nucleotides line up with TRBD1. The V gene end was trimmed by 5 bases and the J gene end by 8 bases; junction bases not matched to a gene: 4. Per the germline V gene, CDR1 is KGHSH and CDR2 is LQKENI. CDR3 length: 13 amino acids. CDR3 nucleotide sequence: TGTGCCAGCTCAAGGCAGGGGGCAGAAAAACTGTTTTTT. Translation gives CASSRQGAEKLFF. The full variable domain, its missing parts supplied by reference TRBV18 and TRBJ1-4, is NAGVMQNPRHLVRRRGQEARLRCSPMKGHSHVYWYRQLPEEGLKFMVYLQKENIIDESGMPKERFSAEFPKEGPSILRIQQVVRGDSAAYFCASSRQGAEKLFFGSGTQLSVL.

This sequence joins TRBV4-1 and TRBJ1-2; D unclear. The ends were cut back, 0 bases at V and 5 bases at J, with 10 bases in the middle. CDR1 is MGHRA, CDR2 YSYEKL, per germline. The CDR3 spans 14 residues. This chain's CDR3 is CASSQDADGYGYTF. The DNA of the CDR3 is TGCGCCAGCAGCCAAGATGCGGATGGGTATGGCTACACCTTC.

CDR3 loop: CAIGGVLAGDTQYF. The CDR3 DNA sequence: TGTGCCATCGGGGGGGTACTAGCGGGAGATACGCAGTATTTT. The V and J genes are TRBV10-3 and TRBJ2-3, with TRBD2 identical over 9 bases. After removal of 8 bases from V and 5 bases from J, the junction contained 8 bases not matched to a gene. The CDR3 covers 14 residues. The germline gives CDR1 ENHRY, CDR2 SYGVKD.

This clone was counted a single time. J is TRBJ2-3 and V is TRBV2, with TRBD2 matching over 9 bases. The CDR3 contains 15 residues. CDR1 SNHLY and CDR2 FYNNEI come from the germline V gene. Germline trimming cut 0 bases from V and 10 bases from J; bases unmatched to any gene: 8. DNA for the CDR3: TGTGCCAGCAGTGAAGCGGTAGTAGCGGGAGAAGCGCAGTATTTT. Protein: CASSEAVVAGEAQYF.

The V call is TRBV19, the J call TRBJ2-7, with 8 positions matching TRBD1. CDR3 size: 15 residues. Trimming at V came to 0 bases and at J to 4 bases, leaving 5 bases not matched to a gene. Per the germline V gene, CDR1 is LNHDA and CDR2 is SQIVND (reference sequence). The CDR3 sequence is CASSIEAGGRYEQYF. As DNA, the CDR3 is TGTGCCAGTAGTATAGAGGCAGGGGGCAGGTACGAGCAGTACTTC.

Notes on this clone: At one end, the junction sequence differs from germline, possibly due to a read error. This chain links TRBV5-6 with TRBJ2-2; maybe TRBD1 (6 bases). The CDR3 runs 15 residues. CDR1 SGHDT and CDR2 YYEEEE come from the germline V gene. Here the CDR3 DNA reads TGTGCCAGCACCTTGACAGGAAGGGATACCGGGGAGCTGTTTTTT. Its translation is CASTLTGRDTGELFF.

This chain links TRBV6-5 with TRBJ2-7; D gene unclear. The germline V gene has CDR1 MNHEY and CDR2 SVGAGI. The ends were cut back, 6 bases at V and 4 bases at J, with 7 bases in the middle. This CDR3 spans 11 amino acids. The CDR3 DNA reads as TGTGCCAGCAGCCTAGTTTACGAGCAGTACTTC. Translated: CASSLVYEQYF.